These 26 T cell receptor beta chains share one sample of origin, sequenced in a study of T cell changes during pregnancy in multiple sclerosis. Generated by immunoSEQ multiplex PCR, the TCRdb table keeps only in-frame clones and is missing some. The sample carries 25,000 to 35,000 clones, roughly nine tenths recorded once. The sequencing used CD4+ T cells from peripheral blood mononuclear cells, collected in the second trimester of pregnancy. These receptors were obtained from a female donor with multiple sclerosis, enrolled in a pregnancy study.

The chain uses TRBV7-2 and TRBJ2-4; D may be TRBD2 (7 bases). Germline CDR1 reads SGHTA; CDR2 reads FQGNSA. The germline V and J ends were trimmed by 2 bases and 6 bases, with 20 bases remaining between them. The CDR3 totals 17 residues. The CDR3 coding sequence is TGTGCCAGCAGCTTAAACCCCCCCGGACTAGGGGGAAACATTCAGTACTTC. This gives the protein CASSLNPPGLGGNIQYF.

The chain combines TRBV10-3 with TRBJ2-5, with TRBD1 matching 7 bases. Germline V gives CDR1 ENHRY, CDR2 SYGVKD. There are 15 residues in the CDR3. J gave up 4 bases and V 2 bases, and 7 bases lay outside the gene matches. The CDR3 reads CAISENRGLGETQYF. Here the CDR3 DNA reads TGTGCCATCAGTGAGAACAGGGGCCTGGGAGAGACCCAGTACTTC.

The rearrangement uses TRBV7-9 and TRBJ1-6, with TRBD1 matching 7 bases. Germline CDR1 SEHNR, CDR2 FQNEAQ (reference sequence). The CDR3 length is 15 residues. V lost 5 bases to trimming and J lost 3 bases; unmatched junction nucleotides: 4. The CDR3 region is CASSPGQLYNSPLHF. CDR3 bases: TGTGCCAGCAGCCCGGGACAGCTCTATAATTCACCCCTCCACTTT. Variable domain in full (rest from reference TRBV7-9 and TRBJ1-6): DTGVSQNPRHKITKRGQNVTFRCDPISEHNRLYWYRQTLGQGPEFLTYFQNEAQLEKSRLLSDRFSAERPKGSFSTLEIQRTEQGDSAMYLCASSPGQLYNSPLHFGNGTRLTVT.

This chain connects TRBV7-6 to TRBJ2-1; no firm D call. The V end was cut by 1 base, the J end by 8 bases, with 9 bases between. Germline V gives CDR1 SGHVS, CDR2 FNYEAQ. The CDR3 runs to 13 residues. CDR3: CASSLVWWHEQFF. Written as DNA, the CDR3 is TGTGCCAGCAGCTTAGTGTGGTGGCATGAGCAGTTCTTC.

This sequence joins TRBV19 and TRBJ2-1; the match to TRBD2 covers 9 bases. With 6 bases clipped from V and 5 bases from J, the junction kept 11 bases outside the gene matches. This CDR3 contains 16 residues. CDR1 and CDR2 (germline): LNHDA, SQIVND (reference sequence). This CDR3 is CASSPLLAGNDNEQFF. DNA for the CDR3: TGTGCCAGTAGCCCCCTTCTAGCGGGGAATGACAATGAGCAGTTCTTC.

The chain recombines TRBV7-2 with TRBJ1-1, with TRBD1 matching 8 bases. In germline, CDR1 is SGHTA, CDR2 FQGNSA. Trimming at V came to 5 bases and at J to 5 bases, leaving 4 bases not matched to a gene. CDR3 length: 13 residues. Here the CDR3 DNA reads TGTGCCAGCAGCGAGGACAGGGTGACTGAAGCTTTCTTT. It specifies CASSEDRVTEAFF.

The chain couples TRBV29-1 to TRBJ1-2; 7 positions agree with TRBD1. V lost 6 bases, J lost 4 bases, and 5 bases stayed unmatched. The V gene's germline CDR1 is SQVTM and CDR2 ANQGSEA. The CDR3 covers 12 residues. CDR3 coding DNA: TGCAGCGTGAACCGGGACAGCTATGGCTACACCTTC. Translating it yields CSVNRDSYGYTF.

The gene calls are TRBV7-3 and TRBJ2-2; 8 positions match TRBD2. Germline V CDR1 and CDR2: SGHTA, FQGTGA. V trimming: 1 base; J trimming: 5 bases; junction bases outside the gene matches: 9. This CDR3 is built from 17 residues. DNA for the CDR3: TGTGCCAGCAGCTTAAAACTGTCGGGGGGGCGTACCGGGGAGCTGTTTTTT. It yields the protein CASSLKLSGGRTGELFF.

The J gene is TRBJ2-2, the V gene TRBV2, with D possibly TRBD2 on 5 matching bases. The germline CDR1 and CDR2 sequences are SNHLY and FYNNEI. The CDR3 is 16 amino acids. Trimming removed 5 bases at V and 2 bases at J, with 15 bases between. The CDR3 DNA is TGTGCCAGCAGTTTTTTCGGAGGTCGTAACACCGGGGAGCTGTTTTTT. Translation gives CASSFFGGRNTGELFF.

The CDR3 loop reads CASSPSGTSEETQYF. The CDR3 DNA is TGTGCCAGCAGTCCCTCAGGGACATCTGAGGAGACCCAGTACTTC. This sequence joins TRBV5-6 and TRBJ2-5; D is possibly TRBD1 (6 bases). CDR1 and CDR2 (germline): SGHDT, YYEEEE. The CDR3 is 15 residues long. Trimming cost V 5 bases and J 5 bases, with 19 bases left between them.

V and J are TRBV9 and TRBJ2-1; 7 nucleotides agree with TRBD1. Trimming at V came to 0 bases and at J to 2 bases, leaving 5 bases not matched to a gene. This CDR3 comprises 16 residues. Germline V gene sequence: CDR1 SGDLS, CDR2 YYNGEE. As DNA, the CDR3 is TGTGCCAGCAGCGTAGATTTAAGGGGGCCCTACAATGAGCAGTTCTTC. Protein: CASSVDLRGPYNEQFF.

The genes are TRBV10-3 and TRBJ2-2, with a weak D call TRBD1 (6 bases). V was shortened by 4 bases and J by 0 bases, with 9 bases between the two germline ends. There are 15 residues in the CDR3. Per the germline V gene, CDR1 is ENHRY and CDR2 is SYGVKD. For the CDR3, the DNA is TGTGCCATCAGTGCCGGACAGTCGAACACCGGGGAGCTGTTTTTT. Translated, it gives CAISAGQSNTGELFF.

The J gene is TRBJ1-5, the V gene TRBV2, with TRBD1 as a possible D gene (5 bases). Per germline, CDR1 SNHLY and CDR2 FYNNEI. This CDR3 comprises 13 residues. The ends were cut back, 5 bases at V and 7 bases at J, with 12 bases in the middle. This CDR3 reads CASSLGVRQPQHF. The CDR3 coding sequence is TGTGCCAGCAGTTTAGGGGTTCGGCAGCCCCAGCATTTT.

V and J are TRBV5-1 and TRBJ1-1; tentatively, D is TRBD1 (5 bases). CDR3 length: 14 amino acids. Trimming stripped 1 base from V and 2 bases from J, with 9 bases between. From germline, CDR1 is SGHRS and CDR2 YFSETQ. CDR3: CASSLYQGNTEAFF. Here the CDR3 DNA reads TGCGCCAGCAGCTTGTATCAGGGTAACACTGAAGCTTTCTTT.

V gene TRBV19 combines with J gene TRBJ2-5, with 9 positions matching TRBD2. Germline trimming cut 4 bases from V and 5 bases from J; bases unmatched to any gene: 11. The CDR3 runs to 16 residues. The germline V gene encodes CDR1 LNHDA and CDR2 SQIVND (reference sequence). CDR3 nucleotides: TGTGCCAGTAGTAGGGGCGGGGGGGCTCGATGGGAGACCCAGTACTTC. This translates into CASSRGGGARWETQYF.

V and J are TRBV18 and TRBJ1-1; possibly TRBD1 for D (6 bases). The CDR3 sequence is 15 residues long. Trimming pared 1 base from V and 1 base from J, leaving 10 bases between. Germline CDR1 reads KGHSH; CDR2 reads LQKENI. This chain's CDR3 is CASSPQQGWNTEAFF. CDR3 nucleotides: TGTGCCAGCTCACCACAGCAGGGGTGGAACACTGAAGCTTTCTTT. The full variable domain, its missing parts supplied by reference TRBV18 and TRBJ1-1, is NAGVMQNPRHLVRRRGQEARLRCSPMKGHSHVYWYRQLPEEGLKFMVYLQKENIIDESGMPKERFSAEFPKEGPSILRIQQVVRGDSAAYFCASSPQQGWNTEAFFGQGTRLTVV.

The rearrangement links TRBV2 to TRBJ2-7, with 7 nucleotides matching TRBD1. This CDR3 region has 13 residues. V lost 4 bases, J lost 3 bases, and 3 bases stayed unmatched. CDR1 and CDR2 (germline): SNHLY, FYNNEI. The CDR3 region is CASSGGQVYEQYF. The CDR3 DNA is TGTGCCAGCAGTGGCGGACAGGTCTACGAGCAGTACTTC.

This clone has only one observation. The chain couples TRBV18 to TRBJ2-7, with TRBD1 matching over 12 bases. The CDR3 has 14 amino acids. V trimming: 5 bases; J trimming: 4 bases; junction bases outside the gene matches: 3. Germline CDR1 KGHSH, CDR2 LQKENI. CDR3 in amino acids: CASSGGQGAYEQYF. DNA for the CDR3: TGTGCCAGCTCAGGGGGACAGGGGGCTTACGAGCAGTACTTC.

The chain couples TRBV2 to TRBJ1-6, with 10 bases that match TRBD1. J lost 6 bases, V lost 5 bases, and 7 bases had no gene match. Germline V gene data show CDR1 as SNHLY and CDR2 as FYNNEI. This CDR3 has 16 amino acids. The CDR3 sequence is CASSSRGTGVNSPLHF. The CDR3 DNA follows: TGTGCCAGCAGTAGTAGAGGGACAGGGGTTAATTCACCCCTCCACTTT.

V gene TRBV4-1 combines with J gene TRBJ1-4, with D unclear. There are 15 residues in the CDR3. Trimming removed 4 bases from V and 7 bases from J, with 16 bases in between. Germline CDR1 is MGHRA and CDR2 is YSYEKL. CDR3 protein: CASSPSYLRPEKLFF. CDR3 nucleotide sequence: TGCGCCAGCAGCCCGTCCTATTTACGCCCTGAAAAACTGTTTTTT.

V and J are TRBV2 and TRBJ1-1, with TRBD1 identical over 11 bases. The CDR3 contains 14 residues. After removal of 3 bases from V and 10 bases from J, the junction contained 7 bases not matched to a gene. Germline V gene lookup returns CDR1 SNHLY and CDR2 FYNNEI. CDR3 nucleotides: TGTGCCAGCAGTGACCGGGACAGGGGGTATTTAGCTTTCTTT. Its translation is CASSDRDRGYLAFF.

The chain combines TRBV2 with TRBJ2-3; no clear D gene. Trimming left V 5 bases short and J 0 bases short, with 12 bases between. The CDR3 runs to 15 residues. The germline CDR1 and CDR2 sequences are SNHLY and FYNNEI. The CDR3 is CASSSQATSTDTQYF. In DNA form, the CDR3 reads TGTGCCAGCAGTTCCCAGGCTACGAGCACAGATACGCAGTATTTT.

J is TRBJ2-1 and V is TRBV19; tentative D call: TRBD1 (5 bases). V was trimmed by 1 base and J by 3 bases, leaving 7 bases between them. Germline loops: CDR1 LNHDA, CDR2 SQIVND (reference sequence). CDR3 length: 14 amino acids. The DNA for the CDR3 is TGTGCCAGTAGTATAGTCAGGGACTACAATGAGCAGTTCTTC. Protein product: CASSIVRDYNEQFF.

V gene TRBV4-3 combines with J gene TRBJ1-5; D is ambiguous. The germline V gene encodes CDR1 LGHNA and CDR2 YSLEER. The CDR3 is made up of 16 amino acids. V was pared by 0 bases and J by 5 bases, with 14 bases between. The CDR3 protein is CASSQDFNLGYQPQHF. The CDR3 bases are TGCGCCAGCAGCCAAGATTTTAATCTAGGTTATCAGCCCCAGCATTTT.

This clone was found once. The chain combines TRBV18 with TRBJ1-3; perhaps TRBD1 as D (6 bases). Germline CDR1 and CDR2: KGHSH and LQKENI. The V end was cut by 3 bases, the J end by 3 bases, with 12 bases between. This CDR3 comprises 15 residues. This chain's CDR3 is CASSPRRGDGNTIYF. In DNA form, the CDR3 reads TGTGCCAGCTCACCGCGCAGGGGAGATGGAAACACCATATATTTT. Supplemented by reference TRBV18 and TRBJ1-3, the full variable domain reads NAGVMQNPRHLVRRRGQEARLRCSPMKGHSHVYWYRQLPEEGLKFMVYLQKENIIDESGMPKERFSAEFPKEGPSILRIQQVVRGDSAAYFCASSPRRGDGNTIYFGEGSWLTVV.

V usage is TRBV5-4 and J usage is TRBJ2-3; TRBD1 is a possible D gene (6 bases). Deletions cut 4 bases from V and 4 bases from J, with 16 bases between. The CDR3 sequence is 15 residues long. Germline CDR1 is SGHNT and CDR2 is YYREEE (reference sequence). CDR3: CASSDPGDGADTQYF. The CDR3 nucleotides are TGTGCCAGCAGCGATCCAGGGGACGGGGCAGATACGCAGTATTTT.